The following is a TCR beta chain sequence with its context. The data belong to a study of T-cell reconstitution after alpha-beta-depleted transplantation in children. Trimming left V 1 base short and J 1 base short, with 10 bases between. Germline-derived CDR1 and CDR2 are SGHTA and FQGNSA. The CDR3 consists of 15 residues. Using unique molecular identifiers, the investigators prepared the TCRbeta library. TCRdb reprocessed the PCR reads with MiXCR, giving one entry per CDR3 protein. The sample carries around 600,000 distinct CDR3 sequences, approximately 17% recorded once. The sample here was PBMCs from the stem cell graft donor, taken from the stem cell graft. The chain combines TRBV7-2 with TRBJ1-2, with D hard to call. This sequence was found in a human donor who donated a stem cell graft to a child with acute myeloid leukemia. CDR3: CASSLENGFNYGYTF. The CDR3 DNA sequence: TGTGCCAGCAGCTTAGAAAACGGTTTTAACTATGGCTACACCTTC.